This T cell receptor beta chain derives from a study of T cell responses to AZD1222 COVID-19 vaccine. General observations from the study: Compared with day 0, the breadth and depth of the Spike-specific TCR repertoire rose significantly after two doses of AZD1222. The donors showed a predominance of white British ancestry and of females, with possible underestimation of clonal diversity. Unmutated variant regions reportedly attract nearly half of all spike-specific TCRs. Just 5 to 7 AZD1222 recipients were seropositive at baseline.

Here immunoSEQ multiplex PCR was the method, and the copy in TCRdb shows in-frame clones only, minus some. The table includes 100,000 to 150,000 clones, 65% to 90% detected once. On this clone: Its antigen is as yet unknown.

The germline V gene has CDR1 SEHNR and CDR2 FQNEAQ (reference sequence). The junction had 3 bases not matched to a gene; V was cut back by 5 bases and J by 8 bases. This CDR3 has 12 amino acids. This clonotype originated in an adult in good health. The chain employs TRBV7-9 and TRBJ1-2, with 9 bases lining up with TRBD1. The sample was peripheral blood, taken on day 0 of AZD1222 vaccination. DNA of the CDR3: TGTGCCAGCAGCGGGACAGGGCGCGGCTACACCTTC. The encoded protein is CASSGTGRGYTF.